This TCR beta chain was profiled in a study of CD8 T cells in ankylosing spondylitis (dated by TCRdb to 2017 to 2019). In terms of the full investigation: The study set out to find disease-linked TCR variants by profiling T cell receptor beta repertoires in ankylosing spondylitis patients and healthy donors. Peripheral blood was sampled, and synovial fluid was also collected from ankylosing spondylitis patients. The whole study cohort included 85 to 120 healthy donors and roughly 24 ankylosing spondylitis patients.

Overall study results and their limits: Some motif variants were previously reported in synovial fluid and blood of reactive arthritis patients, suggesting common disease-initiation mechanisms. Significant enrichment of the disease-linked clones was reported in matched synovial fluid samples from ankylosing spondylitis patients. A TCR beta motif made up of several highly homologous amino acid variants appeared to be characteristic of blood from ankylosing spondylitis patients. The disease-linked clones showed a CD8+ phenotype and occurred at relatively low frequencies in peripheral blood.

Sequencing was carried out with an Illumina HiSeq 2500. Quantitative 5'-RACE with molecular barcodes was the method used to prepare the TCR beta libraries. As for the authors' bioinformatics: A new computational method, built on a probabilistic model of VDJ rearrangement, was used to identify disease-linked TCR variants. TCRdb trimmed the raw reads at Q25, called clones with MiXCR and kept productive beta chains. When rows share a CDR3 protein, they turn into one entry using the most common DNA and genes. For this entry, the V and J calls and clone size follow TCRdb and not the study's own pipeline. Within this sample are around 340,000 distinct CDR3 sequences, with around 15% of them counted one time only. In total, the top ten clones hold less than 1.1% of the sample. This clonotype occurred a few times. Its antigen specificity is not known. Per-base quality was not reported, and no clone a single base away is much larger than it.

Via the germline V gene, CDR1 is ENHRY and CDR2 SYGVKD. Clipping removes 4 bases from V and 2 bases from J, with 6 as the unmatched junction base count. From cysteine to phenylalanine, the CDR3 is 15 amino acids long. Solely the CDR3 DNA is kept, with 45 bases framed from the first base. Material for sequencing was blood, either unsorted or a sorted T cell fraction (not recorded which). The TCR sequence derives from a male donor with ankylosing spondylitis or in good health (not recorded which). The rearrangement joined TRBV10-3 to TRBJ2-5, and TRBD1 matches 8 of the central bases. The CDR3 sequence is CAISGRTGRQETQYF. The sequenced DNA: TGTGCCATCAGTGGGAGGACAGGGAGACAAGAGACCCAGTACTTC.